These 29 T cell receptor beta chains were sequenced from one sample in a study of blood T cell repertoires in COVID-19. The data were produced by immunoSEQ multiplex PCR, yet TCRdb's version contains in-frame clones alone and is incomplete. The sample comprises under 350,000 clones, 83% of which are singletons, and around a tenth rests with the top ten. Material: peripheral blood. The receptors originated from a woman aged 45-60 years who had recovered from COVID-19.

The chain uses TRBV24-1 and TRBJ2-5; 8 bases fit TRBD2. V lost 5 bases, J lost 4 bases, and 2 bases stayed unmatched. CDR1 and CDR2 from the germline V gene are KGHDR and SFDVKD. This CDR3 has 13 amino acids. In DNA form, the CDR3 reads TGTGCCACCAGTGCCCTAGCGGGAGAGACCCAGTACTTC. Its protein product is CATSALAGETQYF.

The rearrangement joins TRBV5-5 to TRBJ2-1; 8 nucleotides match TRBD1. CDR1 SGHKS and CDR2 YYEKEE come from the germline V gene (reference sequence). The length of the CDR3 is 16 residues. V was pared by 2 bases and J by 8 bases, with 12 bases of the junction left unmatched. The CDR3 loop is CASSLQITGGSHEQFF. DNA for the CDR3: TGTGCCAGCAGCTTACAGATAACAGGGGGTTCCCATGAGCAGTTCTTC.

The chain employs TRBV15 and TRBJ2-1, with D maybe TRBD2 (6 bases). The V end was cut by 2 bases, the J end by 10 bases, with 12 bases between. Germline V gene lookup returns CDR1 LNHNV and CDR2 YYDKDF (reference sequence). This CDR3 is 13 amino acids long. CDR3 sequence reads: CATSRSDYGEQFF. As DNA, the CDR3 is TGTGCCACCAGCAGATCGGACTATGGGGAGCAGTTCTTC.

This clone came up once. The genes are TRBV9 and TRBJ1-2; D is possibly TRBD1 (5 bases). Germline V gene lookup returns CDR1 SGDLS and CDR2 YYNGEE. The germline V and J ends were trimmed by 4 bases and 4 bases, with 14 bases remaining between them. The CDR3 is 14 residues long. CDR3 sequence: CASSPGQDSYGYTF. In DNA form, the CDR3 reads TGTGCCAGCAGCCCCGGGCAAGACAGCTATGGCTACACCTTC.

The chain joins TRBV2 to TRBJ2-7; D possibly corresponds to TRBD1 (6 bases). The CDR3 extends over 14 amino acids. Germline assignment: CDR1 SNHLY and CDR2 FYNNEI. V was shortened by 6 bases and J by 2 bases, with 14 bases between the two germline ends. The chain's CDR3 is CASRDITGTYEQYF. The CDR3 region has the DNA TGTGCCAGCAGAGACATTACAGGGACCTACGAGCAGTACTTC.

The chain carries TRBV7-9 and TRBJ2-3, with 9 bases aligning to TRBD1. The CDR3 has 12 residues. CDR1 and CDR2 from the germline V gene are SEHNR and FQNEAQ (reference sequence). V lost 0 bases to trimming and J lost 14 bases; unmatched junction nucleotides: 3. The CDR3 DNA sequence: TGTGCCAGCAGCTTAGCCGGGACAGGGTCGTATTTT. This sequence encodes CASSLAGTGSYF.

The rearrangement uses TRBV27 and TRBJ2-3, with 9 bases matching TRBD1. The CDR3 is 15 amino acids. Per the germline V gene, CDR1 is MNHEY and CDR2 is SMNVEV (reference sequence). Unmatched junction bases numbered 4, after V lost 5 bases and J lost 1 base. As DNA, the CDR3 is TGTGCCAGCAGTGCACAGGGGGCCCGCACAGATACGCAGTATTTT. It encodes CASSAQGARTDTQYF.

The chain joins TRBV7-8 to TRBJ2-7, with a weak D call TRBD2 (6 bases). V was pared by 1 base and J by 1 base, with 14 bases between. Germline-derived CDR1 and CDR2 are SGHVS and FQNEAQ. The CDR3 length is 16 residues. The CDR3 loop is CASSLVGGVGSYEQYF. The CDR3 nucleotides read TGTGCCAGCAGCTTAGTTGGCGGGGTAGGGTCCTACGAGCAGTACTTC. The entire variable domain, with the rest obtained from reference TRBV7-8 and TRBJ2-7, is as follows: GAGVSQSPRYKVAKRGQDVALRCDPISGHVSLFWYQQALGQGPEFLTYFQNEAQLDKSGLPSDRFFAERPEGSVSTLKIQRTQQEDSAVYLCASSLVGGVGSYEQYFGPGTRLTVT.

V is TRBV27 and J is TRBJ1-4; TRBD1 aligns across 8 bases. The CDR3 covers 15 residues. The junction had 12 bases not matched to a gene; V was cut back by 5 bases and J by 10 bases. Germline assignment: CDR1 MNHEY and CDR2 SMNVEV (reference sequence). The CDR3 sequence: CASSPLAGGVGKLFF. The CDR3 DNA follows: TGTGCCAGCAGTCCTTTGGCAGGGGGCGTGGGAAAACTGTTTTTT.

This chain connects TRBV4-2 to TRBJ2-5, with 14 bases lining up with TRBD2. The CDR3 spans 21 residues. Germline trimming cut 4 bases from V and 4 bases from J; bases unmatched to any gene: 20. Germline lookup yields CDR1 LGHNA and CDR2 YNFKEQ. The CDR3 loop is CASSPGTSGREGGPYGETQYF. CDR3 nucleotides: TGTGCCAGCAGCCCGGGGACTAGCGGGAGAGAGGGGGGGCCGTACGGAGAGACCCAGTACTTC.

The genes are TRBV4-2 and TRBJ2-3; D remains unclear. V was trimmed by 1 base and J by 4 bases, leaving 3 bases between them. Per germline, CDR1 LGHNA and CDR2 YNFKEQ. This CDR3 spans 12 amino acids. CDR3 in DNA: TGTGCCAGCAGCCAAGGGCCAGATACGCAGTATTTT. Translating it yields CASSQGPDTQYF.

The genes are TRBV7-9 and TRBJ1-2, with 7 positions matching TRBD1. The trim removed 4 bases at V and 7 bases at J, leaving 9 bases unmatched. This CDR3 comprises 14 residues. Germline-derived CDR1 and CDR2 are SEHNR and FQNEAQ (reference sequence). The CDR3 is CASSSQGGASGYTF. DNA of the CDR3: TGTGCCAGCAGCTCACAAGGGGGCGCAAGTGGCTACACCTTC.

The V call is TRBV27, the J call TRBJ2-7, with D possibly matching TRBD2 (5 bases). With 6 bases removed from V and 4 bases from J, the gap between germline ends came to 13 bases. Germline CDR1 reads MNHEY; CDR2 reads SMNVEV (reference sequence). The CDR3 length is 13 residues. CDR3 sequence: CASSRRVAYEQYF. The CDR3 DNA sequence: TGTGCCAGCAGCCGGCGGGTAGCTTACGAGCAGTACTTC.

The J gene is TRBJ2-2, the V gene TRBV20-1; D uncertain. The CDR3 length is 14 residues. The V end lost 3 bases, the J end lost 4 bases, and 12 bases lay between the germline ends. Per germline, CDR1 DFQATT and CDR2 SNEGSKA (reference sequence). CDR3 sequence (DNA): TGCAGTGCTAGTTATGTCCGAGGCACCGGGGAGCTGTTTTTT. Protein product: CSASYVRGTGELFF.

This clone was observed once. The chain combines TRBV2 with TRBJ1-4; D is ambiguous. This CDR3 is 14 amino acids long. The germline V gene encodes CDR1 SNHLY and CDR2 FYNNEI. Trimming shortened V by 7 bases and J by 0 bases, and 9 bases separated the two germline ends. The CDR3 bases are TGTGCCAGCACGCGGATCGCAACTAATGAAAAACTGTTTTTT. Its protein is CASTRIATNEKLFF.

The chain carries TRBV9 and TRBJ2-5; TRBD1 aligns across 8 bases. The CDR3 consists of 15 residues. Germline lookup yields CDR1 SGDLS and CDR2 YYNGEE. The V gene end was trimmed by 0 bases and the J gene end by 5 bases; junction bases not matched to a gene: 6. The chain's CDR3 is CASSVVAGGSETQYF. CDR3 DNA: TGTGCCAGCAGCGTAGTGGCAGGGGGCTCGGAGACCCAGTACTTC. The full variable domain, completed using reference TRBV9 and TRBJ2-5, is DSGVTQTPKHLITATGQRVTLRCSPRSGDLSVYWYQQSLDQGLQFLIQYYNGEERAKGNILERFSAQQFPDLHSELNLSSLELGDSALYFCASSVVAGGSETQYFGPGTRLLVL.

The V and J genes are TRBV6-5 and TRBJ1-1, with 10 bases that match TRBD1. The CDR3 extends over 14 amino acids. The V segment lost 6 bases and the J segment 10 bases; nucleotides outside the gene matches: 11. Germline CDR1 reads MNHEY; CDR2 reads SVGAGI. The CDR3 DNA reads TGTGCCAGCAGGTCACCGGGACAGGGGTTTGCAGCTTTCTTT. Translated: CASRSPGQGFAAFF.

CDR3: CASTGGTSGDYEQYF. CDR3 nucleotides: TGTGCCAGCACCGGAGGGACTAGCGGGGACTACGAGCAGTACTTC. The V gene is TRBV5-4, the J gene TRBJ2-7, with 13 positions matching TRBD2. Germline CDR1 reads SGHNT; CDR2 reads YYREEE (reference sequence). The CDR3 contains 15 residues. With V trimmed by 6 bases and J by 3 bases, 6 bases remained unmatched.

Details on this clone: The junction differs from germline at one of its ends, possibly a read error. This sequence joins TRBV7-3 and TRBJ1-2; 10 bases fit TRBD1. Looked up from germline, CDR1 is SGHTA and CDR2 is FQGTGA. The CDR3 is 15 residues long. The CDR3 coding sequence is TGTGCCAGCAGCCTAACCGGGACAGGGGACTATGGCTACACCTTC. Amino acids: CASSLTGTGDYGYTF.

The gene calls are TRBV14 and TRBJ1-1, with D perhaps matching TRBD1 (6 bases). The CDR3 runs 12 residues. The V and J ends lost 5 bases and 8 bases respectively, with 12 bases between them. CDR1 and CDR2 (germline): SGHDN, FVKESK. The CDR3 DNA reads TGTGCCAGCAGCTTCGTCACAGGGGAAGCTTTCTTT. Translating gives CASSFVTGEAFF.

The chain is built from TRBV5-4 and TRBJ2-7, with 7 bases fitting TRBD1. The CDR3 totals 15 residues. CDR1 is SGHNT and CDR2 is YYREEE in the germline V gene (reference sequence). Trimming removed 3 bases from V and 1 base from J; junction bases left unmatched: 7. The CDR3 here is CASSSTGVPSYEQYF. In DNA, the CDR3 is TGTGCCAGCAGCTCCACAGGGGTTCCTTCCTACGAGCAGTACTTC.

This chain joins TRBV27 and TRBJ1-6; D may be TRBD1 (6 bases). V lost 3 bases to trimming and J lost 7 bases, with 13 bases between them. The CDR3 has 15 amino acids. Germline V gene lookup returns CDR1 MNHEY and CDR2 SMNVEV (reference sequence). CDR3 in amino acids: CASSFVAQGNSPLHF. The CDR3 DNA sequence: TGTGCCAGCAGTTTCGTCGCACAGGGAAATTCACCCCTCCACTTT.

The rearrangement links TRBV4-2 to TRBJ2-7, with TRBD2 matching 8 bases. The germline V gene encodes CDR1 LGHNA and CDR2 YNFKEQ. This CDR3 region has 15 residues. With 0 bases clipped from V and 2 bases from J, the junction kept 3 bases outside the gene matches. CDR3 protein: CASSQESGGAYEQYF. In DNA, the CDR3 is TGTGCCAGCAGCCAAGAAAGCGGGGGCGCCTACGAGCAGTACTTC.

The gene calls are TRBV7-9 and TRBJ1-5, with 7 bases identical to TRBD1. The CDR3 spans 16 residues. The trim removed 4 bases at V and 3 bases at J, leaving 9 bases unmatched. The germline V gene encodes CDR1 SEHNR and CDR2 FQNEAQ (reference sequence). The CDR3 coding sequence is TGTGCCAGCAGCTACGGGTTGGGGACAGACAATCAGCCCCAGCATTTT. Protein: CASSYGLGTDNQPQHF.

The chain uses TRBV25-1 and TRBJ2-2, with 8 bases that match TRBD2. Germline V CDR1 and CDR2: MGHDK, SYGVNS. The CDR3 is made up of 15 amino acids. V was pared by 7 bases and J by 4 bases, with 8 bases of the junction left unmatched. This CDR3 is CASKSGSVPTGELFF. CDR3 sequence (DNA): TGTGCCAGCAAAAGCGGGAGTGTCCCCACCGGGGAGCTGTTTTTT.

V gene TRBV6-6 combines with J gene TRBJ1-2, with a possible D match to TRBD1 (5 bases). V was trimmed by 6 bases and J by 3 bases, leaving 11 bases between them. The CDR3 loop spans 13 amino acids. Germline V gives CDR1 MNHNY, CDR2 SVGAGI (reference sequence). CDR3 amino acids: CASRFDSDYGYTF. The CDR3 nucleotides are TGTGCCAGCAGGTTCGACAGTGACTATGGCTACACCTTC.

This chain uses TRBV24-1 with TRBJ1-6; TRBD1 might be the D (6 bases). CDR1 and CDR2 (germline): KGHDR, SFDVKD. This CDR3 is 15 amino acids long. Trimming took 10 bases from V and 9 from J, leaving 21 bases between them. The CDR3 here is CATVRGRGWLSPLHF. CDR3 bases: TGTGCCACGGTCCGTGGCAGGGGTTGGCTTTCACCCCTCCACTTT.

This rearrangement joins TRBV12-3 or TRBV12-4 to TRBJ1-2; D ambiguous. V was clipped by 6 bases and J by 2 bases, with 10 bases between them. The CDR3 loop spans 13 amino acids. CDR3 coding DNA: TGTGCCAGCAGCTCACAGATAAACTATGGCTACACCTTC. Protein product: CASSSQINYGYTF.

The rearrangement joins TRBV7-6 to TRBJ2-3; perhaps TRBD2 as D (5 bases). The CDR3 is made up of 15 amino acids. V was cut by 5 bases and J by 0 bases, with 12 bases left in between. Germline CDR1 is SGHVS and CDR2 is FNYEAQ. CDR3 residues: CASSLERSSTDTQYF. The CDR3 nucleotides are TGTGCCAGCAGCCTTGAGCGGTCAAGCACAGATACGCAGTATTTT. Based on the CDR3 plus reference TRBV7-6 and TRBJ2-3, the full variable domain is GAGVSQSPRYKVTKRGQDVALRCDPISGHVSLYWYRQALGQGPEFLTYFNYEAQQDKSGLPNDRFSAERPEGSISTLTIQRTEQRDSAMYRCASSLERSSTDTQYFGPGTRLTVL.